Judged by frequency, the clone carrying this TCR beta chain is medium-sized. What it binds is unknown. These data originate in a study of T cell clusters in autoimmune cytopenias. Study outcomes and limitations: The cluster-lack signature was not seen for secondary cytopenia versus chronic lymphocytic leukemia. Functional roles of the in silico T cell clusters still await experimental validation.

One tube held mixed TRB-A and TRB-B primer pools for touch-down PCR. Reanalyzing the multiplex PCR reads, TCRdb keeps one entry per CDR3 protein, without DNA. The sample totals fewer than 8,500 distinct CDR3 sequences; its top ten clones hold about 4.7%. Some 38,000 genome equivalents of blood DNA were amplified for TRB. The CDR3 is 15 amino acids. Germline values: CDR1 GTSNPN, CDR2 SVGIG (reference sequence). The gene calls are TRBV30 and TRBJ1-5. The receptor was derived from a human donor with an autoimmune cytopenia or autoimmune hepatitis (not recorded which). The sequencing sample was made of peripheral blood. The CDR3 region is CAWSWPNSSNQPQHF.